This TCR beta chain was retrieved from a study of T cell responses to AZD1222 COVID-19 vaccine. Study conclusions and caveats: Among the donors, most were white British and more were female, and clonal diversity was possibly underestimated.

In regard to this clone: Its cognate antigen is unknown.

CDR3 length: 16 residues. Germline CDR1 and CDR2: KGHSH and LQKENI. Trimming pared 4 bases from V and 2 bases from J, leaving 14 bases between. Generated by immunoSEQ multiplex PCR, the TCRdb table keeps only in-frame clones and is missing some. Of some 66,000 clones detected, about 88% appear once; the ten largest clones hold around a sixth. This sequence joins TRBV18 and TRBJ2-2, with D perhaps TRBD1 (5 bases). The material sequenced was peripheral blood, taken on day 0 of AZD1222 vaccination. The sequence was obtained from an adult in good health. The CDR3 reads CASSRTQASNTGELFF. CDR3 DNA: TGTGCCAGCTCACGAACACAGGCCTCAAACACCGGGGAGCTGTTTTTT.